This TCR beta chain was sequenced during a study of beta chain features in type 1 diabetes. Study overall: Patients looked much like healthy donors when it came to age, gender and cell yields.

The isolated RNA, all of it, was reverse transcribed, so expressed TCRB transcripts were what got sequenced. There were millions of reads on average in the naive, central memory and regulatory T cell samples. The table came from immunoSEQ multiplex PCR; TCRdb's copy has only in-frame clones and leaves some out. The sample includes under 950,000 clones, 17% of them seen just once. Trimming took 4 bases from V and 2 from J; bases not matched to a gene: 7. The CDR3 is 15 residues long. Looked up from germline, CDR1 is LNHNV and CDR2 is YYDKDF (reference sequence). One heparinised blood draw averaging roughly 100 mL was given by each donor. Whole-study results and caveats: People with Type 1 diabetes carried modestly yet significantly shorter TCRB CDR3s in all four CD4+ subsets.

Points on this clone: Its specificity is not known.

Sequencing was carried out using naive CD4+ T cells from blood. The chain combines TRBV15 with TRBJ1-2; 7 bases fit TRBD1. This receptor was taken from a woman between 18 and 30 years old in good health. The CDR3 coding sequence is TGTGCCACCAGCAAACCGGGACAGCAGAACTATGGCTACACCTTC. This gives the protein CATSKPGQQNYGYTF.